The 32 T cell receptor beta chains presented below share a single source sample, sequenced in a study of blood T cell repertoires in COVID-19. Data came from immunoSEQ multiplex PCR; TCRdb stores just in-frame clones and leaves some out. The sample consists of under 500,000 clones, 70% to 90% of them appearing once. The material sequenced was PBMCs or T cells enriched from blood (not recorded which). The receptor source for this set is a young woman with acute COVID-19.

The chain carries TRBV4-1 and TRBJ1-1; 10 positions match TRBD1. The CDR3 totals 15 residues. CDR1 and CDR2 (germline): MGHRA, YSYEKL. With V trimmed by 3 bases and J by 3 bases, 4 bases remained unmatched. The CDR3 DNA is TGCGCCAGCAGCCATCGACAGGGGGCGGACACTGAAGCTTTCTTT. Encoded protein: CASSHRQGADTEAFF.

The chain combines TRBV9 with TRBJ2-4; no firm D call. The CDR3 loop spans 14 amino acids. V was trimmed by 4 bases and J by 9 bases, leaving 17 bases between them. From germline, CDR1 is SGDLS and CDR2 YYNGEE. The chain's CDR3 is CASSLTPSQAIQYF. Here the CDR3 DNA reads TGTGCCAGCAGCTTAACTCCCTCCCAAGCCATTCAGTACTTC.

The CDR3 reads CASSLYSGQGSNQPQHF. CDR3 DNA: TGTGCCAGCAGTTTATATTCGGGACAGGGGAGCAATCAGCCCCAGCATTTT. The V and J genes are TRBV27 and TRBJ1-5; TRBD1 aligns across 10 bases. Germline CDR1 reads MNHEY; CDR2 reads SMNVEV (reference sequence). The CDR3 contains 17 residues. The junction had 4 bases not matched to a gene; V was cut back by 1 base and J by 1 base.

This clone was seen once. V usage is TRBV7-2 and J usage is TRBJ2-7; 8 bases are a match to TRBD2. The CDR3 runs 16 residues. The germline V gene encodes CDR1 SGHTA and CDR2 FQGNSA. V lost 6 bases, J lost 4 bases, and 14 bases stayed unmatched. DNA for the CDR3: TGTGCCAGCAGTTATACTATAGCGGGACCGGGTTACGAGCAGTACTTC. It codes for CASSYTIAGPGYEQYF.

V usage is TRBV9 and J usage is TRBJ2-7, with TRBD1 as a possible D gene (6 bases). Germline V lookup: CDR1 SGDLS, CDR2 YYNGEE. Trimming shortened V by 0 bases and J by 3 bases, and 16 bases separated the two germline ends. There are 16 residues in the CDR3. The CDR3 loop is CASSVAMDSTIYEQYF. The CDR3, as DNA: TGTGCCAGCAGCGTAGCTATGGACAGTACTATCTACGAGCAGTACTTC.

This clone has only one observation. This chain joins TRBV5-3 and TRBJ2-1; the D is unclear. TRBV5-3 is recorded as an ORF, its role being uncertain. The CDR3 sequence is 13 residues long. V was cut by 10 bases and J by 0 bases, with 11 bases left in between. Here the CDR3 reads CAARVDSYNEQFF. CDR3 DNA sequence: TGTGCCGCCCGGGTTGACTCCTACAATGAGCAGTTCTTC.

The J gene is TRBJ1-2, the V gene TRBV6-5, with 7 nucleotides matching TRBD1. CDR3 length: 13 amino acids. Germline V gene sequence: CDR1 MNHEY, CDR2 SVGAGI. Losses at the gene ends were 6 bases for V and 8 bases for J; bases not matched to a gene: 9. The CDR3 sequence is CASSKTGPWGYTF. CDR3 coding DNA: TGTGCCAGCAGCAAGACAGGGCCTTGGGGCTACACCTTC.

This clone was counted a single time. The chain carries TRBV9 and TRBJ2-7, with TRBD1 identical over 10 bases. This CDR3 is 15 amino acids long. The V gene's germline CDR1 is SGDLS and CDR2 YYNGEE. The V gene end was trimmed by 4 bases and the J gene end by 5 bases; junction bases not matched to a gene: 9. This chain's CDR3 is CASSSDRGPPHEQYF. The CDR3 bases are TGTGCCAGCAGCTCCGACAGGGGGCCCCCCCACGAGCAGTACTTC.

The V call is TRBV9, the J call TRBJ1-3; D call uncertain. Germline CDR1 reads SGDLS; CDR2 reads YYNGEE. The CDR3 length is 16 residues. V gave up 1 base and J gave up 2 bases, with 13 bases separating them. CDR3: CASSVRGGFTGNTIYF. CDR3 DNA: TGTGCCAGCAGCGTACGCGGAGGGTTCACTGGAAACACCATATATTTT.

This chain connects TRBV7-9 to TRBJ2-2; TRBD1 agrees at 8 bases. CDR1 and CDR2 (germline): SEHNR, FQNEAQ (reference sequence). This CDR3 region has 16 residues. The junction had 5 bases not matched to a gene; V was cut back by 5 bases and J by 0 bases. The CDR3 reads CASSLKDRANTGELFF. The CDR3 nucleotides read TGTGCCAGCAGCCTAAAGGACAGGGCGAACACCGGGGAGCTGTTTTTT. The variable domain in full, with the rest retrieved from reference TRBV7-9 and TRBJ2-2, is DTGVSQNPRHKITKRGQNVTFRCDPISEHNRLYWYRQTLGQGPEFLTYFQNEAQLEKSRLLSDRFSAERPKGSFSTLEIQRTEQGDSAMYLCASSLKDRANTGELFFGEGSRLTVL.

This sequence joins TRBV6-2 or TRBV6-3 and TRBJ2-3; TRBD2 might be the D (6 bases). Between the trimmed V and J ends, which lost 2 bases and 2 bases, there was a span of 26 bases. Germline CDR1 MNHEY, CDR2 SVGEGT. The CDR3 is 20 residues long. CDR3 coding DNA: TGTGCCAGCAGTTACGACAGACTAGACGGTGCCCGGCTTGACACAGATACGCAGTATTTT. It specifies CASSYDRLDGARLDTDTQYF.

The chain carries TRBV6-4 and TRBJ1-6; D remains unclear. The germline V gene encodes CDR1 MRHNA and CDR2 SNTAGT. This CDR3 region has 16 residues. Between the trimmed V and J ends, which lost 1 base and 3 bases, there was a span of 10 bases. In nucleotides, the CDR3 is TGTGCCAGCAGTGACTTACATGGGAGCTATAATTCACCCCTCCACTTT. Protein: CASSDLHGSYNSPLHF.

The V call is TRBV28, the J call TRBJ2-7; 9 bases fit TRBD2. The germline V gene has CDR1 MDHEN and CDR2 SYDVKM. This CDR3 has 16 residues. Trimming took 5 bases from V and 4 from J; bases not matched to a gene: 12. The CDR3 DNA sequence: TGTGCCAGCAGTGGGGGGAGGAGCGGGAGGACGTACGAGCAGTACTTC. Translating it yields CASSGGRSGRTYEQYF.

This clone was counted a single time. This chain uses TRBV24-1 with TRBJ2-2; D perhaps matches TRBD2 (7 bases). Between the trimmed V and J ends, which lost 4 bases and 4 bases, there was a span of 12 bases. CDR1 is KGHDR, CDR2 SFDVKD, per germline. The CDR3 loop spans 15 amino acids. The CDR3 protein is CATSENREGTGELFF. CDR3 DNA: TGTGCCACCAGTGAGAACAGGGAGGGCACCGGGGAGCTGTTTTTT.

The rearrangement joins TRBV28 to TRBJ1-3; D may be TRBD1 (6 bases). Trimming left V 3 bases short and J 5 bases short, with 17 bases between. Germline assignment: CDR1 MDHEN and CDR2 SYDVKM. The CDR3 is made up of 16 amino acids. This CDR3 reads CASSLAEWQGRNTIYF. DNA for the CDR3: TGTGCCAGCAGTTTGGCGGAGTGGCAGGGGCGAAACACCATATATTTT.

The chain couples TRBV7-9 to TRBJ2-1, with 14 bases fitting TRBD2. CDR3 length: 15 amino acids. The V gene's germline CDR1 is SEHNR and CDR2 FQNEAQ (reference sequence). V lost 5 bases and J lost 9; bases outside the gene matches: 6. The CDR3: CASSPGTSGSGEQFF. As DNA, the CDR3 is TGTGCCAGCAGCCCCGGGACTAGCGGGAGTGGTGAGCAGTTCTTC.

This chain connects TRBV10-2 to TRBJ1-1; unclear D gene. V was shortened by 6 bases and J by 3 bases, with 14 bases between the two germline ends. CDR1 is WSHSY, CDR2 SAAADI, per germline. The length of the CDR3 is 14 residues. CDR3: CASSETGRDTEAFF. As DNA, the CDR3 is TGCGCCAGCAGCGAAACGGGGAGGGACACTGAAGCTTTCTTT.

The chain has TRBV20-1 and TRBJ1-4; D is possibly TRBD1 (5 bases). In germline, CDR1 is DFQATT, CDR2 SNEGSKA (reference sequence). The length of the CDR3 is 10 residues. The ends were cut back, 6 bases at V and 11 bases at J, with 10 bases in the middle. CDR3 sequence: CSAWRGKLFF. The CDR3 nucleotides are TGCAGTGCCTGGAGGGGTAAACTGTTTTTT.

This chain connects TRBV13 to TRBJ2-3, with 15 bases identical to TRBD2. Germline V CDR1 and CDR2: PRHDT, FYEKMQ (reference sequence). The length of the CDR3 is 18 residues. Unmatched junction bases numbered 3, after V lost 2 bases and J lost 0 bases. CDR3 bases: TGTGCCAGCAGCTTACAGGGACTAGCGGGAGGCAGCACAGATACGCAGTATTTT. It encodes CASSLQGLAGGSTDTQYF.

The V gene is TRBV6-5, the J gene TRBJ2-1; tentatively, D is TRBD2 (6 bases). Germline CDR1 MNHEY, CDR2 SVGAGI. This CDR3 contains 15 residues. V shed 0 bases and J shed 6 bases, with 12 bases lying between them. In DNA, the CDR3 is TGTGCCAGCAGTTACTCGTTCGGCGGGGCCAATGAGCAGTTCTTC. Its protein is CASSYSFGGANEQFF.

The chain links TRBV6-5 to TRBJ1-2; D not resolved. The germline CDR1 and CDR2 sequences are MNHEY and SVGAGI. The CDR3 runs 14 residues. Trimming pared 7 bases from V and 4 bases from J, leaving 16 bases between. DNA for the CDR3: TGTGCCAGCACCGAAAAACGGGTTCTCTATGGCTACACCTTC. Encoded protein: CASTEKRVLYGYTF.

This rearrangement joins TRBV5-8 to TRBJ2-2, with no clear D. The germline V gene has CDR1 SGHTS and CDR2 YDEGEE. The CDR3 spans 16 residues. Trimming left V 1 base short and J 0 bases short, with 10 bases between. The CDR3 protein is CASSLYSVPNTGELFF. CDR3 in DNA: TGTGCCAGCAGCTTGTATTCTGTCCCGAACACCGGGGAGCTGTTTTTT.

The V and J genes are TRBV15 and TRBJ1-1; 8 bases line up with TRBD1. Losses at the gene ends were 2 bases for V and 7 bases for J; bases not matched to a gene: 6. The CDR3 has 14 amino acids. Looked up from germline, CDR1 is LNHNV and CDR2 is YYDKDF (reference sequence). The DNA of the CDR3 is TGTGCCACCAGCAGACCGGGGACAGGCTTTGAAGCTTTCTTT. Amino acid sequence: CATSRPGTGFEAFF.

V is TRBV18 and J is TRBJ2-5; 11 bases line up with TRBD2. The CDR3 spans 16 residues. CDR1 and CDR2 from the germline V gene are KGHSH and LQKENI. The trim removed 2 bases at V and 9 bases at J, leaving 11 bases unmatched. CDR3 DNA: TGTGCCAGCTCACCAGGAGGACTAGCGGGTCCTGGGGCCCAGTACTTC. This translates into CASSPGGLAGPGAQYF. Using reference TRBV18 and TRBJ2-5 for the parts outside the CDR3, the full variable domain is NAGVMQNPRHLVRRRGQEARLRCSPMKGHSHVYWYRQLPEEGLKFMVYLQKENIIDESGMPKERFSAEFPKEGPSILRIQQVVRGDSAAYFCASSPGGLAGPGAQYFGPGTRLLVL.

The chain employs TRBV7-9 and TRBJ2-1; 8 bases fit TRBD1. The CDR3 is 15 amino acids. V gave up 4 bases and J gave up 8 bases; unmatched junction bases: 10. CDR1 and CDR2 (germline): SEHNR, FQNEAQ (reference sequence). The CDR3 spells CASSSRDRPRHEQFF. The CDR3, as DNA: TGTGCCAGCAGCTCTAGGGACAGGCCCCGACATGAGCAGTTCTTC.

V is TRBV5-4 and J is TRBJ1-2; D gene uncertain. The CDR3 runs 14 residues. V was shortened by 7 bases and J by 1 base, with 14 bases between the two germline ends. Germline V lookup: CDR1 SGHNT, CDR2 YYREEE (reference sequence). CDR3 nucleotide sequence: TGTGCCAGCTGTATCGAGTCCCATAACTATGGCTACACCTTC. Translated: CASCIESHNYGYTF.

This rearrangement joins TRBV2 to TRBJ1-1; TRBD1 matches at 7 bases. From germline, CDR1 is SNHLY and CDR2 FYNNEI. V shed 8 bases and J 4 bases; nucleotides not matched to a gene: 7. This CDR3 has 13 residues. The CDR3 spells CASRDSGGTEAFF. The CDR3 DNA follows: TGTGCCAGCCGGGACAGCGGAGGCACTGAAGCTTTCTTT.

V gene TRBV6-2 or TRBV6-3 combines with J gene TRBJ2-7, with 11 bases lining up with TRBD1. Unmatched junction bases numbered 7, after V lost 6 bases and J lost 3 bases. From germline, CDR1 is MNHEY and CDR2 SVGEGT. The CDR3 runs to 15 residues. The CDR3 protein is CASSSRGTGGYEQYF. Written as DNA, the CDR3 is TGTGCCAGCAGCTCTCGCGGGACAGGGGGCTACGAGCAGTACTTC.

The chain uses TRBV28 and TRBJ1-2; D ambiguous. CDR1 is MDHEN, CDR2 SYDVKM, per germline. There are 15 residues in the CDR3. V lost 2 bases to trimming and J lost 6 bases, with 16 bases between them. CDR3 coding DNA: TGTGCCAGCAGTTTAAGGTCCCCCATTCAGGATGGCTACACCTTC. It encodes CASSLRSPIQDGYTF.

This sequence joins TRBV6-5 and TRBJ1-6; TRBD1 agrees at 8 bases. Germline CDR1 is MNHEY and CDR2 is SVGAGI. V shed 4 bases, J shed 10 bases, and the junction held 6 bases outside the gene matches. The CDR3 extends over 14 amino acids. CDR3 region: CASSSETGESPLHF. The CDR3 nucleotides are TGTGCCAGCAGTTCCGAGACAGGGGAATCACCCCTCCACTTT.

Here the CDR3 DNA reads TGTGCCAGCAGGGGGGGGGTAGCTCAGCCCCAGCATTTT. It codes for CASRGGVAQPQHF. The genes are TRBV2 and TRBJ1-5; the D gene is possibly TRBD1 (5 bases). Germline CDR1 is SNHLY and CDR2 is FYNNEI. V lost 6 bases and J lost 6, with 12 bases in between. The CDR3 is made up of 13 amino acids.

V gene TRBV10-3 combines with J gene TRBJ2-5, with D possibly being TRBD2 (6 bases). This CDR3 has 14 amino acids. The V end lost 3 bases, the J end lost 5 bases, and 13 bases lay between the germline ends. Germline V gene data show CDR1 as ENHRY and CDR2 as SYGVKD. The CDR3 region has the DNA TGTGCCATCAGTGACGGGAGTGCGAGGGAGACCCAGTACTTC. This gives the protein CAISDGSARETQYF.